The text below deals with one T cell receptor beta chain. Its antigen is currently unknown. The sample originates from a study of Ad26.COV2.S vaccination and SARS-CoV-2 variants. Overall study results and limits: Breadth measured for non-spike TCRs was similar across vaccine and placebo recipients.

Treatment in this sample: about 20 received Ad26.COV2.S at low or high dose, single or two shots; five or six received placebo; per-sample allocation not given. The investigators took samples on day 63 after the first vaccine or placebo injection. The assay was immunoSEQ multiplex PCR, and TCRdb's table has in-frame clones only and misses some. This repertoire shows about 350,000 clones, about 85% found once; its top ten account for 5.5% to 7%. This CDR3 has 15 amino acids. CDR1 MNHEY and CDR2 SMNVEV come from the germline V gene (reference sequence). V lost 5 bases and J 8 bases, leaving 21 bases between the germline ends.

The rearrangement uses TRBV27 and TRBJ1-2; D gene uncertain. Sequencing was performed on peripheral blood, taken in a trial of Ad26.COV2.S vaccine versus placebo. The sequence was collected from a person aged 18-60 years who received the Ad26.COV2.S COVID-19 vaccine or a placebo. The CDR3: CASSPQNEGGLGYTF. For the CDR3, the DNA is TGTGCCAGCAGTCCACAGAATGAAGGTGGCTTAGGCTACACCTTC.